Listed below are T cell receptor beta chains from one sample, sequenced in a study of patients and donors after allogeneic stem cell transplantation. TCRdb independently ran MiXCR on the RT-PCR reads; one entry per CDR3 protein. The sample lists some 960,000 distinct CDR3 sequences, roughly 18% seen once, with around 6% in the top ten. Sequencing was performed on blood, either unsorted or a sorted T cell fraction (not recorded which). These receptors originate from a human donor who was either an allogeneic HSCT recipient or a stem cell or donor lymphocyte infusion donor (not recorded which). It is not recorded whose cells these are; they may come from a transplant donor. The CDR3 runs from the conserved cysteine through the conserved F or W. D genes are given only for firm matches. Part of the rows lack a size; the others show once, few, many or a class for expanded clones.

DNA: TGCAGTGCTAGAGATCTAGCGGGAGGGCCTGGCACCGGGGAGCTGTTTTTT; CDR3: CSARDLAGGPGTGELFF; J: TRBJ2-2; size: many; V: TRBV20-1; D: TRBD2
DNA: TGTGCCAGCAGTCCTCAGGGGGCCACTAATGAAAAACTGTTTTTT; CDR3: CASSPQGATNEKLFF; J: TRBJ1-4; size: many; V: TRBV12-3/TRBV12-4; D: TRBD1
DNA: TGTGCCAGCAGCCAAGTTCGGGACAGGGATTGGAGGGAAAAACTGTTTTTT; CDR3: CASSQVRDRDWREKLFF; J: TRBJ1-4; size: -; V: TRBV4-2; D: TRBD1
DNA: TGTGCTAGTGACCTCCGGACAGCTCCTAGCGGGAGGAGCTCCTACGAGCAGTACTTC; CDR3: CASDLRTAPSGRSSYEQYF; J: TRBJ2-7; size: -; V: TRBV12-5; D: TRBD2
DNA: TGTGCCAGCAGGGCCCAGACTAGCGGGACCCGCTACGAGCAGTACTTC; CDR3: CASRAQTSGTRYEQYF; J: TRBJ2-7; size: -; V: TRBV13; D: TRBD2
DNA: TGTGCCAGCAGCTTAGGGTCGGTGGGGGCTTACACCGGGGAGCTGTTTTTT; CDR3: CASSLGSVGAYTGELFF; J: TRBJ2-2; size: few; V: TRBV7-6; D: -
DNA: TGTGCCAGCAGGCCGCCCCGGGACAGGCCTCATCAGCCCCAGCATTTT; CDR3: CASRPPRDRPHQPQHF; J: TRBJ1-5; size: few; V: TRBV12-3/TRBV12-4; D: TRBD1
DNA: TGCGCCAGCAGCTTGGTTCCAGCGTACGAGCAGTACTTC; CDR3: CASSLVPAYEQYF; J: TRBJ2-7; size: many; V: TRBV5-1; D: -
DNA: TGTGCCAGCAGCACCCGGGACAGGAATCAGCCCCAGCATTTT; CDR3: CASSTRDRNQPQHF; J: TRBJ1-5; size: -; V: TRBV7-2; D: TRBD1
DNA: TGTGCCAGCAGCCCCGGGACAGCACTGAATCAGCCCCAGCATTTT; CDR3: CASSPGTALNQPQHF; J: TRBJ1-5; size: few; V: TRBV9; D: TRBD1
DNA: TGTGCCAGCAGTTCTTCACAGGGGAACTATGGCTACACCTTC; CDR3: CASSSSQGNYGYTF; J: TRBJ1-2; size: few; V: TRBV28; D: TRBD1
DNA: TGCAGTGCTAGCGTACTGGACCCCGAGGATAACTATGGCTACACCTTC; CDR3: CSASVLDPEDNYGYTF; J: TRBJ1-2; size: few; V: TRBV20-1; D: -
DNA: TGTGCCAGCAGCCATAATCTAGCGGGGGCAAGTAGCTCCTACAATGAGCAGTTCTTC; CDR3: CASSHNLAGASSSYNEQFF; J: TRBJ2-1; size: -; V: TRBV4-2; D: TRBD2
DNA: TGTGCCAGCAGCGTTAGCGGGACCAAGTCCACCGGGGAGCAGTACTTC; CDR3: CASSVSGTKSTGEQYF; J: TRBJ2-7; size: -; V: TRBV9; D: TRBD2
DNA: TGCGCCAGCAGCCCCACCGGGACCGATCTCCCGAACACCGGGGAGCTGTTTTTT; CDR3: CASSPTGTDLPNTGELFF; J: TRBJ2-2; size: few; V: TRBV5-1; D: -